This TCR beta chain was sequenced for a study of cytomegalovirus exposure and HLA in healthy donors. Study findings and constraints: According to a later analysis, donors in an Asian-associated ancestry cluster reportedly had fewer N-insertions than the roughly 630-donor mean.

The PCR made use of 60 Vbeta and 13 Jbeta primers. TCRdb's table, derived via immunoSEQ multiplex PCR, lists solely in-frame clones and lacks some. Of 100,000 to 150,000 clones listed, roughly three quarters are singletons. For this clone: The antigen is not known.

From germline, CDR1 is SGDLS and CDR2 YYNGEE. CDR3 length equals 13 residues. The V end was cut by 3 bases, the J end by 7 bases, with 14 bases between. J is TRBJ2-7 and V is TRBV9, with D maybe TRBD2 (6 bases). The clonotype was recovered from a woman between 40 and 50 years old in good health and CMV-seronegative. Sequencing used PBMCs. CDR3: CASSGSGRWEQYF. The CDR3, as DNA: TGTGCCAGCAGCGGTTCGGGGAGGTGGGAGCAGTACTTC. Drawing the rest from reference TRBV9 and TRBJ2-7, the complete variable domain is DSGVTQTPKHLITATGQRVTLRCSPRSGDLSVYWYQQSLDQGLQFLIQYYNGEERAKGNILERFSAQQFPDLHSELNLSSLELGDSALYFCASSGSGRWEQYFGPGTRLTVT.